This TCR beta chain was identified during a study of T cells in localized non-small cell lung cancer. Notes on the study in general: In uninvolved adjacent lung, T cell clonality reached its highest value, exceeding tumor.

Here immunoSEQ multiplex PCR was the method, and the copy in TCRdb shows in-frame clones only, minus some. The sample yields some 25,000 clones, more than 75% seen once. As to this clone: Its antigen is currently unknown.

Germline V CDR1 and CDR2: SGHTA, FQGNSA. Trimming took 5 bases from V and 4 from J, leaving 17 bases between them. There are 16 residues in the CDR3. The chain carries TRBV7-2 and TRBJ2-2, with D maybe TRBD1 (8 bases). This specimen was peripheral blood, taken before any cancer treatment. The TCR was taken from a male donor older than 55 with stage II squamous cell lung carcinoma. CDR3 bases: TGTGCCAGCAGCCATCGCGGGGGACAGGCCACCGGGGAGCTGTTTTTT. Its translation is CASSHRGGQATGELFF.